Below are 28 T cell receptor beta chains sequenced from a single sample in a study of graft-versus-host responses after intestinal transplantation. No cognate antigen is known for these TCRs. Sequencing used immunoSEQ multiplex PCR; TCRdb keeps in-frame clones, though not all of them. The table includes tens of thousands of clones, around 90% detected once. Sequences were derived from unstimulated CD8+ T cells sorted from spleen or lymph node cells, sampled before intestinal transplant. All receptors derive from a human donor who received an intestinal transplant.

The V gene is TRBV12-2, the J gene TRBJ1-5; TRBD1 is taken as the D call from the table, unchecked against the DNA. TRBV12-2 is reported as a pseudogene. This CDR3 is 15 amino acids long. CDR3 in DNA: TGTGCAAGTCGCCCGAGACAGTCTAGCAATCAGCCCCAGCATTTT. Encoded protein: CASRPRQSSNQPQHF.

The V and J genes are TRBV7-9 and TRBJ1-2, with 8 bases aligning to TRBD1. CDR3 length: 14 amino acids. Trimming cost V 5 bases and J 7 bases; bases outside gene matches: 9. Germline loops: CDR1 SEHNR, CDR2 FQNEAQ (reference sequence). CDR3 sequence: CASSVQGALGGYTF. The CDR3 coding sequence is TGTGCCAGCAGCGTCCAGGGGGCTTTGGGTGGCTACACCTTC.

This clone came up once. This chain links TRBV6-5 with TRBJ1-1, with 9 bases aligning to TRBD1. With 0 bases clipped from V and 4 bases from J, the junction kept 3 bases outside the gene matches. The V gene's germline CDR1 is MNHEY and CDR2 SVGAGI. CDR3 length equals 15 residues. CDR3 residues: CASSYSDRGSTEAFF. The DNA of the CDR3 is TGTGCCAGCAGTTACTCGGACAGGGGTAGCACTGAAGCTTTCTTT.

The chain links TRBV2 to TRBJ2-1, with 7 nucleotides matching TRBD1. The germline V gene has CDR1 SNHLY and CDR2 FYNNEI. After removal of 5 bases from V and 5 bases from J, the junction contained 6 bases not matched to a gene. The CDR3 is 14 amino acids. For the CDR3, the DNA is TGTGCCAGCAGTCCGACAGGGTTCGACAATGAGCAGTTCTTC. It yields the protein CASSPTGFDNEQFF.

J is TRBJ2-3 and V is TRBV9; D possibly corresponds to TRBD1 (6 bases). Looked up from germline, CDR1 is SGDLS and CDR2 is YYNGEE. V dropped 0 bases and J dropped 1 base, with 24 bases sitting between them. CDR3 length: 20 amino acids. The CDR3 loop reads CASSVGYRAAPISRTDTQYF. The CDR3 DNA is TGTGCCAGCAGCGTAGGCTACAGGGCCGCTCCAATTTCTCGCACAGATACGCAGTATTTT.

This chain uses TRBV9 with TRBJ2-7; TRBD2 agrees at 7 bases. The J segment lost 0 bases and the V segment lost 7 bases, leaving 10 bases of the junction unmatched. The CDR3 consists of 15 residues. Germline lookup yields CDR1 SGDLS and CDR2 YYNGEE. CDR3 residues: CASSPTGGRSYEQYF. CDR3 DNA: TGTGCCAGCTCCCCGACGGGGGGACGCTCCTACGAGCAGTACTTC.

The genes are TRBV6-1 and TRBJ1-4; TRBD1 matches 7 bases. This CDR3 comprises 14 residues. Germline V gene lookup returns CDR1 MNHNS and CDR2 SASEGT. Losses at the gene ends were 6 bases for V and 8 bases for J; bases not matched to a gene: 9. The CDR3 loop is CASSLTGEEEKLFF. CDR3 sequence (DNA): TGTGCCAGCAGCCTCACAGGGGAGGAAGAAAAACTGTTTTTT.

This rearrangement joins TRBV2 to TRBJ1-6; D might be TRBD1 (5 bases). Germline V lookup: CDR1 SNHLY, CDR2 FYNNEI. The CDR3 spans 15 residues. Trimming took 3 bases from V and 10 from J, leaving 16 bases between them. CDR3 coding DNA: TGTGCCAGCAGTGACAATTCGGGGGTTGAGTCACCCCTCCACTTT. It codes for CASSDNSGVESPLHF.

The chain joins TRBV30 to TRBJ2-1, with TRBD2 as a possible D gene (6 bases). Trimming cost V 1 base and J 6 bases, with 16 bases left between them. This CDR3 comprises 15 residues. Germline V lookup: CDR1 GTSNPN, CDR2 SVGIG (reference sequence). The CDR3 sequence: CAWSARVAGGNEQFF. The CDR3 bases are TGTGCCTGGAGTGCTCGAGTAGCCGGGGGCAATGAGCAGTTCTTC.

The V call is TRBV5-1, the J call TRBJ2-1, with 8 bases that match TRBD2. The CDR3 has 16 residues. The germline V gene has CDR1 SGHRS and CDR2 YFSETQ. Trimming took 0 bases from V and 4 from J; bases not matched to a gene: 6. CDR3 protein: CASSLGPREAYNEQFF. The CDR3 bases are TGCGCCAGCAGCTTGGGCCCGCGGGAGGCTTACAATGAGCAGTTCTTC.

The rearrangement joins TRBV10-1 to TRBJ2-1, with 8 bases lining up with TRBD2. The CDR3 has 15 residues. Trimming cost V 3 bases and J 2 bases; bases outside gene matches: 3. Germline loops: CDR1 WNHNN, CDR2 SYGVQD (reference sequence). In DNA form, the CDR3 reads TGCGCCAGCAGTGATCGGACTAGCACCTACAATGAGCAGTTCTTC. This encodes CASSDRTSTYNEQFF.

Notes on this clone: Germline and junction disagree at one end, which may indicate a read error. The chain links TRBV5-1 to TRBJ2-1; D perhaps matches TRBD1 (6 bases). CDR3 length: 12 amino acids. Germline V gene data show CDR1 as SGHRS and CDR2 as YFSETQ. Here the CDR3 DNA reads TGTGCCAGCAGCTGGGCAGGGGATGAGCAGTTCTTC. Translated: CASSWAGDEQFF.

The chain recombines TRBV5-6 with TRBJ2-1, with 10 nucleotides matching TRBD2. Per the germline V gene, CDR1 is SGHDT and CDR2 is YYEEEE. The CDR3 totals 16 residues. Trimming cost V 4 bases and J 0 bases; bases outside gene matches: 4. CDR3 protein: CASSLAGDSSYNEQFF. The DNA for the CDR3 is TGTGCCAGCAGCCTAGCGGGGGATAGCTCCTACAATGAGCAGTTCTTC.

V usage is TRBV30 and J usage is TRBJ2-3, with D hard to call. Trimming removed 0 bases from V and 11 bases from J, with 9 bases in between. The CDR3 consists of 11 residues. CDR1 and CDR2 (germline): GTSNPN, SVGIG (reference sequence). CDR3 sequence reads: CAWSVAEKQYF. The DNA of the CDR3 is TGTGCCTGGAGTGTGGCGGAAAAGCAGTATTTT.

The rearrangement links TRBV15 to TRBJ1-1; weak D call: TRBD1 (5 bases). CDR1 and CDR2 from the germline V gene are LNHNV and YYDKDF (reference sequence). The CDR3 spans 16 residues. Trimming stripped 2 bases from V and 1 base from J, with 14 bases between. The CDR3 loop is CATSRPHDSSNTEAFF. The CDR3 DNA follows: TGTGCCACCAGCAGACCCCATGACAGTTCGAACACTGAAGCTTTCTTT.

This clone appeared once. The CDR3 region has the DNA TGTGCCAGCACCGACAGGCGCACAGATACGCAGTATTTT. Translating it yields CASTDRRTDTQYF. This chain uses TRBV27 with TRBJ2-3, with D perhaps matching TRBD1 (6 bases). The CDR3 sequence is 13 residues long. The ends were cut back, 7 bases at V and 1 base at J, with 9 bases in the middle. Germline lookup yields CDR1 MNHEY and CDR2 SMNVEV (reference sequence).

The chain recombines TRBV28 with TRBJ1-4, with D unclear. Germline loops: CDR1 MDHEN, CDR2 SYDVKM. This CDR3 spans 16 amino acids. V lost 6 bases and J 0 bases, leaving 14 bases between the germline ends. CDR3 in amino acids: CASSRLYTATNEKLFF. The DNA of the CDR3 is TGTGCCAGCAGCCGACTTTACACGGCAACTAATGAAAAACTGTTTTTT.

The gene calls are TRBV9 and TRBJ1-5; 9 nucleotides align to TRBD1. In germline, CDR1 is SGDLS, CDR2 YYNGEE. The CDR3 runs to 14 residues. V lost 2 bases, J lost 6 bases, and 3 bases stayed unmatched. The CDR3 region is CASSVGTGFQPQHF. In DNA, the CDR3 is TGTGCCAGCAGCGTCGGGACAGGGTTTCAGCCCCAGCATTTT.

This chain links TRBV5-1 with TRBJ2-1; TRBD1 might be the D (6 bases). V was clipped by 1 base and J by 4 bases, with 9 bases between them. This CDR3 spans 14 amino acids. Germline lookup yields CDR1 SGHRS and CDR2 YFSETQ. The CDR3, as DNA: TGCGCCAGCAGCTTGCAGGGGCGATACAATGAGCAGTTCTTC. This sequence encodes CASSLQGRYNEQFF.

This chain joins TRBV2 and TRBJ2-5; D possibly corresponds to TRBD1 (5 bases). The CDR3 is 11 amino acids. Trimming pared 5 bases from V and 5 bases from J, leaving 6 bases between. CDR1 is SNHLY, CDR2 FYNNEI, per germline. In DNA form, the CDR3 reads TGTGCCAGCAGTTCAGGGGAGACCCAGTACTTC. Protein sequence: CASSSGETQYF.

This clone was recorded only once. This chain links TRBV27 with TRBJ2-7, with 8 bases matching TRBD2. CDR1 MNHEY and CDR2 SMNVEV come from the germline V gene (reference sequence). The CDR3 sequence is 14 residues long. V shed 5 bases, J shed 2 bases, and the junction held 5 bases outside the gene matches. The CDR3 spells CASSISGGAYEQYF. The CDR3 DNA follows: TGTGCCAGCAGTATCAGCGGGGGAGCCTACGAGCAGTACTTC.

The V gene is TRBV4-2, the J gene TRBJ1-3; D gene ambiguous. This CDR3 region has 19 residues. Trimming removed 0 bases at V and 4 bases at J, with 22 bases between. Germline V CDR1 and CDR2: LGHNA, YNFKEQ. The CDR3: CASSQDPVPAREAGNTIYF. The DNA of the CDR3 is TGTGCCAGCAGCCAAGATCCCGTTCCGGCCAGAGAAGCGGGAAACACCATATATTTT.

The chain combines TRBV29-1 with TRBJ1-1; a possible D gene is TRBD1 (6 bases). The V end lost 3 bases, the J end lost 7 bases, and 12 bases lay between the germline ends. Germline loops: CDR1 SQVTM, CDR2 ANQGSEA. This CDR3 contains 12 residues. The CDR3 is CSVDPGGDEAFF. The CDR3 DNA reads as TGCAGCGTTGATCCGGGGGGCGATGAAGCTTTCTTT. The full variable domain, its missing parts supplied by reference TRBV29-1 and TRBJ1-1, is SAVISQKPSRDICQRGTSLTIQCQVDSQVTMMFWYRQQPGQSLTLIATANQGSEATYESGFVIDKFPISRPNLTFSTLTVSNMSPEDSSIYLCSVDPGGDEAFFGQGTRLTVV.

The chain joins TRBV10-1 to TRBJ1-1; 8 bases are a match to TRBD1. The CDR3 totals 18 residues. Germline loops: CDR1 WNHNN, CDR2 SYGVQD (reference sequence). Germline trimming cut 0 bases from V and 6 bases from J; bases unmatched to any gene: 15. DNA for the CDR3: TGCGCCAGCAGTGAGTCTCAAGGGACAGGTGTCGACGGGGCTGAAGCTTTCTTT. Translation: CASSESQGTGVDGAEAFF.

The chain recombines TRBV7-9 with TRBJ1-4; no definite D call. CDR3 size: 12 residues. Per germline, CDR1 SEHNR and CDR2 FQNEAQ (reference sequence). V dropped 6 bases and J dropped 7 bases, with 9 bases sitting between them. CDR3 sequence: CASSLGIEKLFF. In nucleotides, the CDR3 is TGTGCCAGCAGTCTAGGTATTGAAAAACTGTTTTTT.

The chain employs TRBV29-1 and TRBJ2-3; 7 positions match TRBD1. Germline assignment: CDR1 SQVTM and CDR2 ANQGSEA. The CDR3 totals 12 residues. Trimming took 3 bases from V and 4 from J; bases not matched to a gene: 1. The CDR3 loop is CSVETGSDTQYF. CDR3 coding DNA: TGCAGCGTTGAGACAGGGTCAGATACGCAGTATTTT.

This chain links TRBV28 with TRBJ2-5; 8 bases agree with TRBD1. Unmatched junction bases numbered 17, after V lost 3 bases and J lost 5 bases. The germline V gene encodes CDR1 MDHEN and CDR2 SYDVKM. There are 18 residues in the CDR3. The CDR3 DNA follows: TGTGCCAGCAGTTTCCCCAGCCCCCAGACAGGGGTTGGGGAGACCCAGTACTTC. It is translated as CASSFPSPQTGVGETQYF. The variable domain in full, completed from reference TRBV28 and TRBJ2-5, reads DVKVTQSSRYLVKRTGEKVFLECVQDMDHENMFWYRQDPGLGLRLIYFSYDVKMKEKGDIPEGYSVSREKKERFSLILESASTNQTSMYLCASSFPSPQTGVGETQYFGPGTRLLVL.

V usage is TRBV5-1 and J usage is TRBJ2-1; D is possibly TRBD2 (6 bases). The CDR3 spans 16 residues. The V and J ends lost 0 bases and 8 bases respectively, with 18 bases between them. Germline CDR1 reads SGHRS; CDR2 reads YFSETQ. The CDR3 bases are TGCGCCAGCAGCTTGGAGGTCCTCGGGAGCTCAGATGAGCAGTTCTTC. It is translated as CASSLEVLGSSDEQFF.